The rows below give T cell receptor beta chains drawn from one sample of a study of PD-1 blockade in classical Hodgkin lymphoma. Profiling relied on immunoSEQ multiplex PCR, and the TCRdb table lists in-frame clones only, not all of them. The top ten hold 13% to 15% of the sample, which has some 30,000 clones, roughly 76% seen once. Sequencing used peripheral blood mononuclear cells (PBMCs), obtained before the second cycle of nivolumab. The receptors shown here come from a human donor with classical Hodgkin lymphoma. The CDR3 runs from the conserved cysteine through the conserved F or W. The D gene is left open where the match is weak. The size of a clone is reported for some rows only, either as once, few or many, or as a class for expanded clones.

V	size	D	J	CDR3	DNA
TRBV9	few	.	TRBJ2-3	CASNFGTGRTDTQYF	TGTGCCAGCAACTTTGGGACGGGAAGGACAGATACGCAGTATTTT
TRBV18	.	.	TRBJ2-7	CASSLQSEQYF	TGTGCCAGCTCACTCCAGTCGGAGCAGTACTTC
TRBV11-2	once	.	TRBJ2-3	CASSSVDRDTQYF	TGTGCCAGCAGCTCCGTGGACCGGGATACGCAGTATTTT
TRBV7-2	once	.	TRBJ2-2	CASTIRQTNTGELFF	TGTGCCAGCACCATAAGGCAGACCAACACCGGGGAGCTGTTTTTT
TRBV5-6	once	TRBD1	TRBJ1-6	CASSLAPSGTGRNSPLHF	TGTGCCAGCAGCCTCGCTCCGTCCGGGACAGGGCGGAATTCACCCCTCCACTTT
TRBV5-1	.	.	TRBJ2-1	CASSLDATAAYNEQFF	TGCGCCAGCAGCTTGGACGCGACAGCGGCCTACAATGAGCAGTTCTTC
TRBV29-1	.	.	TRBJ2-3	CSVTSSSTDTQYF	TGCAGCGTTACGAGCTCTAGCACAGATACGCAGTATTTT
TRBV6-5	few	.	TRBJ1-2	CASSYLGDGYTF	TGTGCCAGCAGTTACTTAGGCGATGGCTACACCTTC
TRBV2	.	TRBD1	TRBJ1-2	CASNNAGTGYSYTF	TGTGCCAGCAATAATGCCGGGACAGGGTATAGCTACACCTTC
TRBV7-6	.	.	TRBJ1-6	CASSLEAAGSPLHF	TGTGCCAGCAGCTTAGAGGCCGCGGGGTCACCCCTCCACTTT
TRBV2	once	.	TRBJ1-4	CASSTHRSPNEKLFF	TGTGCCAGCAGCACCCACAGGTCCCCTAATGAAAAACTGTTTTTT
TRBV5-1	.	TRBD1	TRBJ1-1	CASSLDRGDTEAFF	TGCGCCAGCAGCCTGGACAGGGGGGACACTGAAGCTTTCTTT
TRBV9	.	TRBD2	TRBJ2-1	CASSSPGRDNEQFF	TGTGCCAGCAGCTCCCCGGGGAGGGACAATGAGCAGTTCTTC
TRBV5-4	.	.	TRBJ2-3	CASSGTVADTQYF	TGTGCCAGCAGCGGAACAGTGGCAGATACGCAGTATTTT
TRBV4-1	few	.	TRBJ1-4	CASSQNWGATRLNEKLFF	TGCGCCAGCAGCCAAAATTGGGGGGCTACACGCTTAAATGAAAAACTGTTTTTT
TRBV4-2	.	TRBD1	TRBJ2-2	CASSTDRVGTGELFF	TGTGCCAGCAGCACCGACAGGGTTGGCACCGGGGAGCTGTTTTTT
TRBV10-2	.	TRBD2	TRBJ2-3	CASILEGRGLARDTQYF	TGCGCCAGCATCTTAGAGGGTAGGGGACTAGCGAGGGATACGCAGTATTTT
TRBV5-1	.	.	TRBJ2-1	CASSLELYNEQFF	TGCGCCAGCAGCTTGGAGCTCTACAATGAGCAGTTCTTC
TRBV6-6	few	.	TRBJ2-5	CASSWDSVQYF	TGTGCCAGCAGTTGGGACTCCGTCCAGTACTTC
TRBV5-1	.	.	TRBJ2-7	CASSLGQGPYEQYF	TGCGCCAGCAGCTTGGGTCAGGGCCCCTACGAGCAGTACTTC
TRBV5-1	.	.	TRBJ2-3	CASRRGATDTQYF	TGCGCCAGCAGACGTGGGGCTACAGATACGCAGTATTTT
TRBV5-4	few	TRBD2	TRBJ2-3	CASSFWDRREGTQYF	TGTGCCAGCAGCTTCTGGGACCGTAGGGAGGGTACGCAGTATTTT
TRBV5-1	.	TRBD1	TRBJ1-6	CASSSGQGNSPLHF	TGCGCCAGCAGCTCCGGACAGGGGAATTCACCCCTCCACTTT
TRBV5-4	.	.	TRBJ2-1	CASSSRHNEQFF	TGTGCCAGCAGCTCAAGACACAATGAGCAGTTCTTC
TRBV6-5	.	.	TRBJ1-6	CASSYDSPSPLHF	TGTGCCAGCAGCTATGACAGCCCTTCACCCCTCCACTTT
TRBV28	few	.	TRBJ1-2	CASRPQTGDRSYGYTF	TGTGCCAGCAGACCTCAGACAGGCGACCGATCCTATGGCTACACCTTC
TRBV6-1	medium-sized	.	TRBJ2-3	CASSEMASNADTQYF	TGTGCCAGCAGTGAGATGGCTAGCAACGCAGATACGCAGTATTTT